Below are 14 T cell receptor beta chains sequenced from a single sample in a study of blood T cell repertoires in COVID-19. Generated by immunoSEQ multiplex PCR, the TCRdb table keeps only in-frame clones and is missing some. The sample has some 270,000 clones; roughly 91% are singletons. The material sequenced was PBMCs or T cells enriched from blood (not recorded which). These receptors came from a woman aged 55 to 70 who had recovered from COVID-19.

The genes are TRBV30 and TRBJ1-6, with D tentatively TRBD1 (5 bases). Trimming removed 0 bases from V and 9 bases from J, with 21 bases in between. Germline CDR1 and CDR2: GTSNPN and SVGIG (reference sequence). There are 17 residues in the CDR3. The CDR3 DNA is TGTGCCTGGAGTGTACCACCCCAGGGCCTCTTAGGTTCACCCCTCCACTTT. The encoded protein is CAWSVPPQGLLGSPLHF. Looking up the rest from reference TRBV30 and TRBJ1-6 gives the full variable domain: SQTIHQWPATLVQPVGSPLSLECTVEGTSNPNLYWYRQAAGRGLQLLFYSVGIGQISSEVPQNLSASRPQDRQFILSSKKLLLSDSGFYLCAWSVPPQGLLGSPLHFGNGTRLTVT.

The rearrangement joins TRBV5-1 to TRBJ2-3; 7 bases fit TRBD1. Germline V gene data show CDR1 as SGHRS and CDR2 as YFSETQ. Germline trimming cut 1 base from V and 4 bases from J; bases unmatched to any gene: 15. The CDR3 sequence is 18 residues long. The CDR3 here is CASSLLGQHLTGADTQYF. The CDR3 DNA sequence: TGCGCCAGCAGCTTGTTGGGACAGCACCTGACTGGCGCAGATACGCAGTATTTT.

V and J are TRBV28 and TRBJ2-3; the match to TRBD2 covers 11 bases. CDR3 length: 20 residues. Losses at the gene ends were 7 bases for V and 0 bases for J; bases not matched to a gene: 18. Germline V gene lookup returns CDR1 MDHEN and CDR2 SYDVKM. The CDR3 region has the DNA TGTGCCAGCATCACTTCCCCCGGGACTAGCGGTGCTCCTAGCACAGATACGCAGTATTTT. It translates to CASITSPGTSGAPSTDTQYF.

The table lists this clone with a count of one. The chain is built from TRBV14 and TRBJ2-1, with a weak D call TRBD1 (6 bases). The CDR3 runs to 17 residues. Trimming took off 0 bases at V and 2 bases at J, with 14 bases between the two ends. Germline V gene sequence: CDR1 SGHDN, CDR2 FVKESK. The CDR3 coding sequence is TGTGCCAGCAGCCAAGAGGTATGGAGGACAGCCTACAATGAGCAGTTCTTC. Its translation: CASSQEVWRTAYNEQFF. The full variable domain, its missing parts supplied by reference TRBV14 and TRBJ2-1, is EAGVTQFPSHSVIEKGQTVTLRCDPISGHDNLYWYRRVMGKEIKFLLHFVKESKQDESGMPNNRFLAERTGGTYSTLKVQPAELEDSGVYFCASSQEVWRTAYNEQFFGPGTRLTVL.

The chain's CDR3 is CASSLFPNEQFF. DNA of the CDR3: TGTGCCAGCAGCTTGTTCCCTAATGAGCAGTTCTTC. The rearrangement joins TRBV5-4 to TRBJ2-1, with D unresolved. The CDR3 is 12 amino acids. V was pared by 1 base and J by 7 bases, with 6 bases between. Germline V gene lookup returns CDR1 SGHNT and CDR2 YYREEE (reference sequence).

The chain has TRBV6-5 and TRBJ2-2; 9 bases align to TRBD1. This CDR3 comprises 15 residues. Trimming cost V 4 bases and J 4 bases; bases outside gene matches: 4. Germline lookup yields CDR1 MNHEY and CDR2 SVGAGI. CDR3 in DNA: TGTGCCAGCAGTTTCCCGGACAGGGGCACCGGGGAGCTGTTTTTT. It specifies CASSFPDRGTGELFF.

The genes are TRBV12-5 and TRBJ1-5; the D gene is possibly TRBD1 (5 bases). This CDR3 is built from 13 residues. The germline CDR1 and CDR2 sequences are LGHNT and FRNRAP. CDR3 protein: CAPWQGLNQPQHF. CDR3 nucleotide sequence: TGTGCCCCTTGGCAGGGCCTCAATCAGCCCCAGCATTTT.

The chain couples TRBV27 to TRBJ1-1; TRBD1 agrees at 7 bases. The length of the CDR3 is 12 residues. Germline CDR1 and CDR2: MNHEY and SMNVEV (reference sequence). The ends lost 5 bases at V and 8 bases at J; junction bases unmatched: 5. Written as DNA, the CDR3 is TGTGCCAGCAGTGACGGGACAGCCGAAGCTTTCTTT. As protein: CASSDGTAEAFF.

Only one count was recorded for this clone. V gene TRBV1 combines with J gene TRBJ2-3; TRBD2 was called by the table and not checked on the DNA. TRBV1 is termed a pseudogene. The CDR3 consists of 17 residues. CDR3 residues: CTSSQDFLDYPGDTQYF. CDR3 nucleotides: TGCACCAGCAGCCAAGATTTTCTAGACTACCCCGGGGATACGCAGTATTTT.

This clone was recorded once. V usage is TRBV19 and J usage is TRBJ1-2; TRBD1 matches 10 bases. Per germline, CDR1 LNHDA and CDR2 SQIVND (reference sequence). The CDR3 extends over 15 amino acids. V lost 7 bases and J lost 8; bases outside the gene matches: 13. Here the CDR3 DNA reads TGTGCCAGTACAGAGTCCGAGGACAGGGGGTACGGCTACACCTTC. Protein product: CASTESEDRGYGYTF.

This rearrangement joins TRBV4-1 to TRBJ1-5; no firm D call. Trimming stripped 0 bases from V and 5 bases from J, with 8 bases between. Per germline, CDR1 MGHRA and CDR2 YSYEKL. The CDR3 sequence is 14 residues long. In nucleotides, the CDR3 is TGCGCCAGCAGCCAAGATATCAGATATCAGCCCCAGCATTTT. Translation: CASSQDIRYQPQHF.

This chain joins TRBV28 and TRBJ2-7, with D tentatively TRBD1 (6 bases). Germline V CDR1 and CDR2: MDHEN, SYDVKM. The V end lost 2 bases, the J end lost 4 bases, and 12 bases lay between the germline ends. The CDR3 extends over 14 amino acids. The CDR3, as DNA: TGTGCCAGCAGTTTACAGGGGCGCGCATACGAGCAGTACTTC. It specifies CASSLQGRAYEQYF.

J is TRBJ1-6 and V is TRBV7-6; D gene uncertain. The CDR3 runs to 16 residues. The V gene lost 6 bases and the J gene lost 0 bases, with 12 bases spanning the gap. Germline CDR1 and CDR2: SGHVS and FNYEAQ. CDR3 protein: CASSQRESSYNSPLHF. For the CDR3, the DNA is TGTGCCAGCAGTCAAAGGGAGAGCTCCTATAATTCACCCCTCCACTTT.

The V and J genes are TRBV11-2 and TRBJ2-1; TRBD1 aligns across 7 bases. J gave up 2 bases and V 5 bases, and 6 bases lay outside the gene matches. CDR3 length: 15 residues. Germline V gives CDR1 SGHAT, CDR2 FQNNGV. The CDR3 DNA follows: TGTGCCAGCAGCCCCGACAGGGTAACCTACAATGAGCAGTTCTTC. Encoded protein: CASSPDRVTYNEQFF.